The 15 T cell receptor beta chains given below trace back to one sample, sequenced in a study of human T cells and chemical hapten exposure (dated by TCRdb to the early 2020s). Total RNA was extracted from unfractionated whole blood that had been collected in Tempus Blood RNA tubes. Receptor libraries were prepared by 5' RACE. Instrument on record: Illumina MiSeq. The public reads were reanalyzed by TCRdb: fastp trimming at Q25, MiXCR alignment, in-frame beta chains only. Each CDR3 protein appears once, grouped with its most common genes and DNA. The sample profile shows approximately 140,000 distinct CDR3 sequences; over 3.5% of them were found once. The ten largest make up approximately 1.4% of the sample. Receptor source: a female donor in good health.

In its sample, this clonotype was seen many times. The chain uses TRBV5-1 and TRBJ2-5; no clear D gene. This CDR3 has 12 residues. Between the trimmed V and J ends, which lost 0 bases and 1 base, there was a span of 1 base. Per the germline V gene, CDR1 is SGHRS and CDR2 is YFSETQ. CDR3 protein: CASSLGQETQYF. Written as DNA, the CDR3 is TGCGCCAGCAGCTTGGGCCAAGAGACCCAGTACTTC.

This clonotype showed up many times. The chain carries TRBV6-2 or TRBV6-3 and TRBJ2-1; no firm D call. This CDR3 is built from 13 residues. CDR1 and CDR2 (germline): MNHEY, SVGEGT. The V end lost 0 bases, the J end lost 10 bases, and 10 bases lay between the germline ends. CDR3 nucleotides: TGTGCCAGCAGTTACTCAGGGCGACGGGAGCAGTTCTTC. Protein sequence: CASSYSGRREQFF.

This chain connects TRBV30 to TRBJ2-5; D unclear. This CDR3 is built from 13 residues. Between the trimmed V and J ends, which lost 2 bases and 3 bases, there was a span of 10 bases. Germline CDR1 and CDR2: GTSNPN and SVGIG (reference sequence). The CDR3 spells CAWSFTAKETQYF. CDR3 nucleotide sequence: TGTGCCTGGAGTTTTACAGCGAAAGAGACCCAGTACTTC.

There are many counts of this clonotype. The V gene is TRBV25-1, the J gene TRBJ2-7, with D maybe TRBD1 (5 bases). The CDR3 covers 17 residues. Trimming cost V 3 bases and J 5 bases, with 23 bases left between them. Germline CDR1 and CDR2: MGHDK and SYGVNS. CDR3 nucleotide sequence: TGTGCCAGCAGTGACACACCTGACGTCCAGGGCAAGAACGAGCAGTACTTC. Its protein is CASSDTPDVQGKNEQYF.

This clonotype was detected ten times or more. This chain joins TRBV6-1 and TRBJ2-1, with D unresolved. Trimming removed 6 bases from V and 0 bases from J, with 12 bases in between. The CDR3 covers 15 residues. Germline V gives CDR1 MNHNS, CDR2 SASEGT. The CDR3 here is CASSSAGNSYNEQFF. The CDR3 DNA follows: TGTGCCAGCAGCTCGGCAGGCAACTCCTACAATGAGCAGTTCTTC.

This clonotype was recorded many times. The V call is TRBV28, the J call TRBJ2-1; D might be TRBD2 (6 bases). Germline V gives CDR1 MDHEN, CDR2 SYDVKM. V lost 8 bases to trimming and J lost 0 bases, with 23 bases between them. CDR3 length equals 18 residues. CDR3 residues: CASHFRTVGRSSYNEQFF. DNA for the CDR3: TGTGCCAGCCATTTTAGGACGGTAGGGAGGAGCTCCTACAATGAGCAGTTCTTC. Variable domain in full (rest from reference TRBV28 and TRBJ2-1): DVKVTQSSRYLVKRTGEKVFLECVQDMDHENMFWYRQDPGLGLRLIYFSYDVKMKEKGDIPEGYSVSREKKERFSLILESASTNQTSMYLCASHFRTVGRSSYNEQFFGPGTRLTVL.

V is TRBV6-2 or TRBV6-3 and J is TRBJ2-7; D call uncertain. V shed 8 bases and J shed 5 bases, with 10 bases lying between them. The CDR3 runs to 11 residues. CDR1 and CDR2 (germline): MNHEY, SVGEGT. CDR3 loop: CASRVVNEQYF. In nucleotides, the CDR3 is TGTGCCAGCCGTGTGGTGAACGAGCAGTACTTC.

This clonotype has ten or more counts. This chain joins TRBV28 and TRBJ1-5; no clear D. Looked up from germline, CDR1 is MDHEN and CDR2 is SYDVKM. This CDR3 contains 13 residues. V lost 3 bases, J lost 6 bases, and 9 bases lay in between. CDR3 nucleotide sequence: TGTGCCAGCAGTTTTCTAGTCACTCAGCCCCAGCATTTT. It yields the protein CASSFLVTQPQHF. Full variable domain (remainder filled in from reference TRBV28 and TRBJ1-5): DVKVTQSSRYLVKRTGEKVFLECVQDMDHENMFWYRQDPGLGLRLIYFSYDVKMKEKGDIPEGYSVSREKKERFSLILESASTNQTSMYLCASSFLVTQPQHFGDGTRLSIL.

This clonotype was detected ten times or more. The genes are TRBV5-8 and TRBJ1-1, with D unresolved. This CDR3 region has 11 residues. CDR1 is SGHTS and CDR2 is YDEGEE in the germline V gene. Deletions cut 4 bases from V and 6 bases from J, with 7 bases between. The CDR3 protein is CASSRRAEAFF. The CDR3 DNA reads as TGTGCCAGCAGCCGGAGGGCTGAAGCTTTCTTT.

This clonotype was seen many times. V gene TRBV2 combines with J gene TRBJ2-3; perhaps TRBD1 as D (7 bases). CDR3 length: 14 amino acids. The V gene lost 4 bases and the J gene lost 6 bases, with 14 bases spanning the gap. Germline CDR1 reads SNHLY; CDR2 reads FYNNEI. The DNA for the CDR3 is TGTGCCAGCAGTGCGTTGGCAGGGGGGGATACGCAGTATTTT. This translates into CASSALAGGDTQYF.

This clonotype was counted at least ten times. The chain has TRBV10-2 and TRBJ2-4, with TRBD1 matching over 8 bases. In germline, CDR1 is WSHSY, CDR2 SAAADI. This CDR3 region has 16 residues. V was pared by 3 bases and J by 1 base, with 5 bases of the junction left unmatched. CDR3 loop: CASSDRQGMAKNIQYF. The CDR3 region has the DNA TGCGCCAGCAGTGATCGACAGGGGATGGCCAAAAACATTCAGTACTTC.

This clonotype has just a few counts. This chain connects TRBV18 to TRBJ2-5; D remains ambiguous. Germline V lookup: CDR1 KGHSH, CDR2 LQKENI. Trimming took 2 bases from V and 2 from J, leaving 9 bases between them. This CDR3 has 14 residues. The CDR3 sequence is CASSPWGIQETQYF. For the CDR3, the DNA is TGTGCCAGCTCACCATGGGGAATACAAGAGACCCAGTACTTC.

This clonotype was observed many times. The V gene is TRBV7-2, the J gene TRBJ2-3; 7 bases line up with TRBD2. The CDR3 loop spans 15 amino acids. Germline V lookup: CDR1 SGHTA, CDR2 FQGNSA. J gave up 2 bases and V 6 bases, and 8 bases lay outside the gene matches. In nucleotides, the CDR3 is TGTGCCAGCAGTCTATTCAGCGGGGACACAGATACGCAGTATTTT. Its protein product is CASSLFSGDTDTQYF.

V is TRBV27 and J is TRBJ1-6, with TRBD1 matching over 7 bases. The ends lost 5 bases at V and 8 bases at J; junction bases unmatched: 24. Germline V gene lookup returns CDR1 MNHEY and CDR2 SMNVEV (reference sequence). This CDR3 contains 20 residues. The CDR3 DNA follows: TGTGCCAGCAGTCTATATACGCCCGCTCTACAGGGGAGTATCGATTCACCCCTCCACTTT. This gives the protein CASSLYTPALQGSIDSPLHF.

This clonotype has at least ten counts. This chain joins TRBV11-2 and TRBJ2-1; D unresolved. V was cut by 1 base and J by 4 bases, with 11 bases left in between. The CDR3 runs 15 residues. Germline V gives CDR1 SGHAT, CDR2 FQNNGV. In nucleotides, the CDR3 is TGTGCCAGCAGCTTAGTGAGGTCAAGTTACAATGAGCAGTTCTTC. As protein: CASSLVRSSYNEQFF.